This T cell receptor (beta chain) comes out of a study of T cell repertoires in cytomegalovirus infection. The study, taken as a whole, reports: CMV-specific TCR beta clonotypes restricted by HLA-C dominated the ex vivo response.

TCRdb re-derived calls from the reads in MiXCR, one entry per CDR3 protein. The data hold about 830,000 distinct CDR3 sequences, with about 31% observed a single time. Comment on this clonotype: The antigen remains undetermined.

Sequencing was performed on cultured CD8+ T cells from PBMCs, taken from culture after CMV antigen stimulation. The clonotype was recovered from a human donor in good health (CMV status not recorded). Some clones in this sample may be carry-over from other donors' samples.

For the CDR3, the DNA is TGTGCCACCCCGGACCGACCTTTACGGTATCAGCCCCAGCATTTT. This encodes CATPDRPLRYQPQHF. The chain recombines TRBV24-1 with TRBJ1-5, with D unresolved. Germline V gene data show CDR1 as KGHDR and CDR2 as SFDVKD. The V and J ends lost 9 bases and 5 bases respectively, with 19 bases between them. This CDR3 is 15 amino acids long.